The clone carrying this TCR beta chain showed up many times. What it binds is not known. The data derive from a study of blood T cells in healthy people across ages. The second PCR ran roughly 6 to 11 cycles with a sample-barcoded 5' primer and J-beta primers. From the 5' RACE reads, TCRdb called clonotypes with MiXCR, one entry per CDR3 protein. The table includes about 780,000 distinct CDR3 sequences, about 47% detected once. The CDR3 sequence is 14 residues long. Trimming shortened V by 5 bases and J by 0 bases, and 11 bases separated the two germline ends. Germline V lookup: CDR1 DFQATT, CDR2 SNEGSKA (reference sequence). Regarding the study as a whole: Lack of knowledge of donor CMV status possibly confounded expanded clonotype changes.

The material sequenced was blood. The sequence was collected from a man older than 75 in good health. V and J are TRBV20-1 and TRBJ2-1; possibly TRBD2 for D (5 bases). CDR3 in amino acids: CSAGNRDSYNEQFF. CDR3 in DNA: TGCAGTGCTGGCAACCGGGACTCCTACAATGAGCAGTTCTTC.